Sequencing of this T cell receptor beta chain was carried out in a study of blood T cell repertoires in COVID-19. The overall study: Sources were T cells, B-cell-depleted T cells, or PBMCs; the material itself was cDNA or gDNA.

The CDR3 is made up of 13 amino acids. From germline, CDR1 is SEHNR and CDR2 FQNEAQ (reference sequence). V gave up 5 bases and J gave up 1 base, with 8 bases separating them. Original processing methods: Reference gene primer amplification yielded estimated nucleated cell counts. Data came from immunoSEQ multiplex PCR; TCRdb stores just in-frame clones and leaves some out. The D gene and trimming were derived from the DNA, and the V and J assignments and clone size from that table. This sample has 200,000 to 250,000 clones, with 80% to 90% found just once. Sequenced: peripheral blood. This receptor was identified in a man aged 30 to 45 who had recovered from COVID-19. The V call is TRBV7-9, the J call TRBJ1-1; no definite D call. CDR3 in amino acids: CASSPVPNTEAFF. In DNA, the CDR3 is TGTGCCAGCAGCCCCGTCCCGAACACTGAAGCTTTCTTT.